The sequence of this TCR beta chain was determined in a study of beta chain features in type 1 diabetes. Study as a whole: Patients looked much like healthy donors when it came to age, gender and cell yields. Examined across all samples were some 110 million sorted cells.

Based on CD45RO/CCR7/CD25/CD127/CD95/CD27, CD4+ regulatory, stem cell-like memory, naive and central memory cells were sorted. Comments on this clone: The target antigen is unknown.

Study-level points and caveats: Insertions were fewer and deletions more numerous at VDJ junctions in type 1 diabetes patients.

Every bit of the isolated RNA underwent reverse transcription, so sequencing read expressed TCRB transcripts. The protocol was immunoSEQ multiplex PCR, while the TCRdb copy is restricted to in-frame clones and leaves out a portion. The data hold 300,000 to 450,000 clones, with 10% to 15% observed a single time. The germline gives CDR1 SGHRS, CDR2 YFSETQ. V lost 4 bases, J lost 9 bases, and 17 bases lay in between. CDR3 length equals 14 residues. This receptor was obtained from a man younger than 35 in good health. V gene TRBV5-1 combines with J gene TRBJ2-1; D call uncertain. Material: naive CD4+ T cells from blood. CDR3 sequence reads: CASSTLTNTTEQFF. The CDR3 DNA reads as TGCGCCAGCAGCACCTTAACCAACACCACTGAGCAGTTCTTC. Complete variable domain (other parts from reference TRBV5-1 and TRBJ2-1): KAGVTQTPRYLIKTRGQQVTLSCSPISGHRSVSWYQQTPGQGLQFLFEYFSETQRNKGNFPGRFSGRQFSNSRSEMNVSTLELGDSALYLCASSTLTNTTEQFFGPGTRLTVL.